Listed here are 23 T cell receptor beta chains from one sample, sequenced in a study of cytomegalovirus exposure and HLA in healthy donors. Researchers ran the PCR with 60 Vbeta and 13 Jbeta primers. Clones were sequenced by immunoSEQ multiplex PCR, and TCRdb holds only the in-frame ones, with some missing. The sample contains about 130,000 clones, roughly 80% of which appear only once. The specimen sequenced was PBMCs. All receptors come from a man between 18 and 29 years old in good health and CMV-seropositive.

This chain joins TRBV2 and TRBJ2-2; no clear D. Trimming cost V 7 bases and J 0 bases, with 18 bases left between them. CDR3 length equals 17 residues. Germline CDR1 and CDR2: SNHLY and FYNNEI. The CDR3 protein is CASNHAQDNANTGELFF. CDR3 bases: TGTGCCAGCAACCACGCGCAGGATAACGCGAACACCGGGGAGCTGTTTTTT.

The chain couples TRBV30 to TRBJ1-1, with D hard to call. Germline CDR1 and CDR2: GTSNPN and SVGIG (reference sequence). This CDR3 has 15 residues. V lost 2 bases, J lost 10 bases, and 23 bases lay in between. CDR3 coding DNA: TGTGCCTGGAGTCTATCACCCCGGGGTCTAGGGCCAGCTTTCTTT. This encodes CAWSLSPRGLGPAFF. Looking up the rest from reference TRBV30 and TRBJ1-1 gives the full variable domain: SQTIHQWPATLVQPVGSPLSLECTVEGTSNPNLYWYRQAAGRGLQLLFYSVGIGQISSEVPQNLSASRPQDRQFILSSKKLLLSDSGFYLCAWSLSPRGLGPAFFGQGTRLTVV.

This clone came up once. The chain recombines TRBV30 with TRBJ2-7; D is unresolved. V was pared by 8 bases and J by 1 base, with 12 bases between. CDR3 length equals 12 residues. Germline V lookup: CDR1 GTSNPN, CDR2 SVGIG (reference sequence). CDR3 sequence: CAGQEFSYEQYF. For the CDR3, the DNA is TGTGCCGGGCAGGAATTTTCCTACGAGCAGTACTTC.

This chain joins TRBV6-5 and TRBJ1-1; D remains ambiguous. CDR1 MNHEY and CDR2 SVGAGI come from the germline V gene. V lost 2 bases, J lost 6 bases, and 13 bases lay in between. This CDR3 is 14 amino acids long. CDR3 protein: CASSYNSLKAEAFF. The CDR3 DNA follows: TGTGCCAGCAGTTACAATAGCCTGAAGGCTGAAGCTTTCTTT.

J is TRBJ2-7 and V is TRBV13; 7 bases fit TRBD1. V was clipped by 4 bases and J by 5 bases; unmatched bases: 17. The CDR3 contains 17 residues. From germline, CDR1 is PRHDT and CDR2 FYEKMQ (reference sequence). The DNA for the CDR3 is TGTGCCAGCAGCTCCCGCGCCCCGACAGGGTCCTGGGACGAGCAGTACTTC. Translated: CASSSRAPTGSWDEQYF.

The J gene is TRBJ2-7, the V gene TRBV14, with a tentative D call TRBD1 (6 bases). The V and J ends lost 0 bases and 7 bases respectively, with 13 bases between them. Germline V gene data show CDR1 as SGHDN and CDR2 as FVKESK. The CDR3 is 14 residues long. CDR3 in DNA: TGTGCCAGCAGCCAAGACCTACAGGGTGGAGAGCAGTACTTC. This codes for CASSQDLQGGEQYF.

This chain uses TRBV11-2 with TRBJ2-1, with a possible D match to TRBD1 (6 bases). Per the germline V gene, CDR1 is SGHAT and CDR2 is FQNNGV. The CDR3 contains 15 residues. Trimming cost V 5 bases and J 2 bases, with 13 bases left between them. The CDR3 nucleotides read TGTGCCAGCAGCCCCGCAGGGGTGACCTACAATGAGCAGTTCTTC. This encodes CASSPAGVTYNEQFF. The full variable domain, rest sourced from reference TRBV11-2 and TRBJ2-1, is EAGVAQSPRYKIIEKRQSVAFWCNPISGHATLYWYQQILGQGPKLLIQFQNNGVVDDSQLPKDRFSAERLKGVDSTLKIQPAKLEDSAVYLCASSPAGVTYNEQFFGPGTRLTVL.

V and J are TRBV9 and TRBJ2-1, with D tentatively TRBD2 (6 bases). This CDR3 comprises 15 residues. V lost 6 bases to trimming and J lost 7 bases, with 20 bases between them. Looked up from germline, CDR1 is SGDLS and CDR2 is YYNGEE. The CDR3 loop reads CASNWNGAAGNEQFF. The CDR3 DNA reads TGTGCCAGCAACTGGAACGGGGCGGCGGGAAATGAGCAGTTCTTC.

The chain carries TRBV5-6 and TRBJ2-1; D is unresolved. The CDR3 is 13 residues long. V shed 0 bases and J shed 10 bases, with 11 bases lying between them. Looked up from germline, CDR1 is SGHDT and CDR2 is YYEEEE. The DNA for the CDR3 is TGTGCCAGCAGCTTGGGCGGATATGTAGAGCAGTTCTTC. Residues: CASSLGGYVEQFF.

The chain couples TRBV11-2 to TRBJ2-7, with TRBD1 matching 7 bases. The J segment lost 2 bases and the V segment lost 3 bases, leaving 1 base of the junction unmatched. The CDR3 totals 13 residues. Germline V lookup: CDR1 SGHAT, CDR2 FQNNGV. CDR3 sequence (DNA): TGTGCCAGCAGCTTCCAGGGGGCCTACGAGCAGTACTTC. Translation gives CASSFQGAYEQYF.

The V gene is TRBV4-1, the J gene TRBJ2-3; TRBD1 matches 7 bases. There are 16 residues in the CDR3. The germline CDR1 and CDR2 sequences are MGHRA and YSYEKL. V shed 3 bases, J shed 2 bases, and the junction held 8 bases outside the gene matches. DNA for the CDR3: TGCGCCAGCAGCCACCCAGGACAGGACATCACAGATACGCAGTATTTT. It yields the protein CASSHPGQDITDTQYF.

The rearrangement uses TRBV6-6 and TRBJ2-5; D is ambiguous. In germline, CDR1 is MNHNY, CDR2 SVGAGI (reference sequence). Deletions cut 3 bases from V and 5 bases from J, with 16 bases between. The CDR3 spans 15 residues. Written as DNA, the CDR3 is TGTGCCAGCAGTTATTCGAGGCCGATTAGGGAGACCCAGTACTTC. Translation: CASSYSRPIRETQYF.

This sequence joins TRBV27 and TRBJ2-7; a weak D match, TRBD2 (7 bases). The V gene lost 3 bases and the J gene lost 4 bases, with 10 bases spanning the gap. The CDR3 loop spans 13 amino acids. Germline V gives CDR1 MNHEY, CDR2 SMNVEV (reference sequence). This CDR3 reads CASSFEGGYEQYF. The CDR3 region has the DNA TGTGCCAGCAGTTTTGAGGGGGGGTACGAGCAGTACTTC.

CDR3 sequence reads: CASSNLAASYNEQFF. CDR3 nucleotides: TGTGCCAGCAGCAACCTAGCGGCCTCTTACAATGAGCAGTTCTTC. This chain uses TRBV28 with TRBJ2-1, with 7 bases that match TRBD2. Germline V gene lookup returns CDR1 MDHEN and CDR2 SYDVKM. The junction had 9 bases not matched to a gene; V was cut back by 6 bases and J by 4 bases. The CDR3 runs to 15 residues.

The genes are TRBV6-8 and TRBJ1-1; D not certain. With 11 bases removed from V and 4 bases from J, the gap between germline ends came to 14 bases. Germline CDR1 reads MNHGY; CDR2 reads SAAAGT. The CDR3 consists of 12 residues. CDR3 protein: CARLNAGTEAFF. The CDR3 region has the DNA TGTGCCCGCCTTAACGCGGGCACTGAAGCTTTCTTT.

The V and J genes are TRBV5-6 and TRBJ2-3; TRBD1 matches 12 bases. The germline V gene encodes CDR1 SGHDT and CDR2 YYEEEE. Trimming at V came to 3 bases and at J to 0 bases, leaving 5 bases not matched to a gene. The CDR3 is 17 residues long. The CDR3 region has the DNA TGTGCCAGCAGCTGGGGGACAGGGGGCGCGAGCACAGATACGCAGTATTTT. Amino acids: CASSWGTGGASTDTQYF.

The sample holds a few counts of this clone. V is TRBV27 and J is TRBJ1-1; a possible D gene is TRBD1 (5 bases). CDR1 MNHEY and CDR2 SMNVEV come from the germline V gene (reference sequence). The CDR3 spans 13 residues. Trimming shortened V by 0 bases and J by 3 bases, and 5 bases separated the two germline ends. The DNA for the CDR3 is TGTGCCAGCAGTTTATCCAGGGACACTGAAGCTTTCTTT. This codes for CASSLSRDTEAFF.

The V gene is TRBV6-6, the J gene TRBJ2-7; 10 bases agree with TRBD1. V was pared by 8 bases and J by 5 bases, with 9 bases of the junction left unmatched. The CDR3 runs to 14 residues. CDR1 and CDR2 from the germline V gene are MNHNY and SVGAGI (reference sequence). The CDR3 bases are TGTGCCAGCCTTTGGGGGACAGGGGCGGACGAGCAGTACTTC. It translates to CASLWGTGADEQYF.

Only a few counts were recorded for this clone. The gene calls are TRBV6-5 and TRBJ1-2; TRBD1 matches 8 bases. Losses at the gene ends were 5 bases for V and 5 bases for J; bases not matched to a gene: 7. From germline, CDR1 is MNHEY and CDR2 SVGAGI. CDR3 length: 14 amino acids. As DNA, the CDR3 is TGTGCCAGCAGTGACGAGACAGGGGAGTATGGCTACACCTTC. Its translation is CASSDETGEYGYTF.

The V gene is TRBV6-6, the J gene TRBJ1-1; perhaps TRBD1 as D (5 bases). The germline CDR1 and CDR2 sequences are MNHNY and SVGAGI (reference sequence). CDR3 length equals 15 residues. The ends were cut back, 6 bases at V and 3 bases at J, with 17 bases in the middle. In DNA, the CDR3 is TGTGCCAGCAGAACCCGTTGGGGCGAGGACACTGAAGCTTTCTTT. Amino acid sequence: CASRTRWGEDTEAFF.

The chain combines TRBV5-1 with TRBJ2-1, with 7 bases identical to TRBD1. The V gene end was trimmed by 0 bases and the J gene end by 7 bases; junction bases not matched to a gene: 7. Germline V CDR1 and CDR2: SGHRS, YFSETQ. This CDR3 contains 15 residues. The CDR3 region is CASSLGPQGENEQFF. DNA of the CDR3: TGCGCCAGCAGCTTGGGGCCTCAGGGGGAGAATGAGCAGTTCTTC. Together with reference TRBV5-1 and TRBJ2-1, the CDR3 gives the full variable domain: KAGVTQTPRYLIKTRGQQVTLSCSPISGHRSVSWYQQTPGQGLQFLFEYFSETQRNKGNFPGRFSGRQFSNSRSEMNVSTLELGDSALYLCASSLGPQGENEQFFGPGTRLTVL.

V and J are TRBV9 and TRBJ1-5; possibly TRBD1 for D (5 bases). V was trimmed by 7 bases and J by 5 bases, leaving 10 bases between them. The length of the CDR3 is 12 residues. In germline, CDR1 is SGDLS, CDR2 YYNGEE. CDR3 DNA sequence: TGTGCCAGCTCGGGGGGGGATCAGCCCCAGCATTTT. The encoded protein is CASSGGDQPQHF.

This chain joins TRBV7-2 and TRBJ2-4; D is perhaps TRBD1 (6 bases). Trimming cost V 1 base and J 4 bases, with 14 bases left between them. CDR1 is SGHTA and CDR2 is FQGNSA in the germline V gene. The CDR3 spans 16 residues. The DNA of the CDR3 is TGTGCCAGCAGCTTAGTCCGGGACACAACAAAAAACATTCAGTACTTC. Encoded protein: CASSLVRDTTKNIQYF.